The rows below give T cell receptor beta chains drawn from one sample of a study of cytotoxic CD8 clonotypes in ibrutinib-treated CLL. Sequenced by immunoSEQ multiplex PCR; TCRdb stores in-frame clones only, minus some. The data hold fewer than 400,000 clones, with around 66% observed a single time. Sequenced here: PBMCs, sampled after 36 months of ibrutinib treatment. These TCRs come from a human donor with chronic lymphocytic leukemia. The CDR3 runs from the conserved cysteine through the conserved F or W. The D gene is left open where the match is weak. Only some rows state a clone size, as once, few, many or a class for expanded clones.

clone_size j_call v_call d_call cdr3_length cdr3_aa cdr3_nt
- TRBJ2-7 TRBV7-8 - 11 CASSLRLEQYF TGTGCCAGCAGCTTACGGCTCGAGCAGTACTTC
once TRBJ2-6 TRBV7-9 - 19 CASSSVGQGYTSGANVLTF TGTGCCAGCAGCTCCGTGGGGCAGGGCTACACATCTGGGGCCAACGTCCTGACTTTC
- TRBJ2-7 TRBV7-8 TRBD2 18 CASSLGTTAGLAEYEQYF TGTGCCAGCAGCTTAGGGACCACCGCGGGACTAGCGGAATACGAGCAGTACTTC
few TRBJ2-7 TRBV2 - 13 CARSTAEGYEQYF TGTGCCAGAAGCACGGCGGAAGGCTACGAGCAGTACTTC
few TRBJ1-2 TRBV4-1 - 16 CASSQDFRVGNYGYTF TGCGCCAGCAGCCAAGATTTCAGGGTGGGAAACTATGGCTACACCTTC
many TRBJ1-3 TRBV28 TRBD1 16 CASSNGQGSWENTIYF TGTGCCAGCAGCAACGGACAGGGGTCATGGGAAAACACCATATATTTT
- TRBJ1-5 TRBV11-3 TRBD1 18 CASSLEQTRDRGNQPQHF TGTGCCAGCAGCTTAGAGCAAACTCGGGACAGAGGCAATCAGCCCCAGCATTTT
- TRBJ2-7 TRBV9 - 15 CASSVRGESSYEQYF TGTGCCAGCAGCGTCCGGGGCGAGAGCTCCTACGAGCAGTACTTC
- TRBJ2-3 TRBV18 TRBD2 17 CASSPSMTSARGDTQYF TGTGCCAGCTCACCTTCCATGACTAGCGCACGGGGGGATACGCAGTATTTT
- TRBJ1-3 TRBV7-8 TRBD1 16 CASSLYRTGVGNTIYF TGTGCCAGCAGCTTATATAGGACAGGGGTTGGAAACACCATATATTTT